This T cell receptor (beta chain) originates from a study of sequential checkpoint blockade in melanoma. As for treatment: randomized to nivolumab then ipilimumab (arm A) or the reverse (arm B). Profiled with immunoSEQ multiplex PCR; TCRdb holds only in-frame clones, not every one. Of roughly 5,400 clones listed, roughly 28% are singletons. The sample was tumor tissue (inferred from file names), taken from a patient given nivolumab and ipilimumab in sequence. The sequence was obtained from a human donor with melanoma.

The CDR3 is CASSPILVGNIQYF. CDR3 DNA: TGTGCCAGCTCACCAATACTCGTTGGGAACATTCAGTACTTC. V and J are TRBV18 and TRBJ2-4; D gene unclear. CDR1 and CDR2 (germline): KGHSH, LQKENI. Deletions cut 2 bases from V and 7 bases from J, with 12 bases between. The length of the CDR3 is 14 residues.